Each of the 17 T cell receptor beta chains below was sequenced from the same sample in a study of vaccination effects on CD4 cells after COVID-19. For these TCRs, the target antigens are not known. Only in-frame clones appear in the TCRdb table, and some are missing; sequencing was by immunoSEQ multiplex PCR. The repertoire consists of 47,000 or so clones, with about 70% occurring once and the leading ten covering over 6.5%. Subsequent to 10 days of culture, CD4+ T cells were isolated. Vaccine administered to participants consisted of two doses of either BNT162b2 or mRNA-1273. Source: CD4+ T cells from PBMCs cultured without peptide, taken after COVID-19 vaccination. These receptors were collected from a human donor who received a COVID-19 vaccine.

J is TRBJ1-4 and V is TRBV5-1; D remains ambiguous. Per germline, CDR1 SGHRS and CDR2 YFSETQ. This CDR3 has 15 amino acids. V shed 4 bases and J shed 5 bases, with 15 bases lying between them. The CDR3 bases are TGCGCCAGCAGCGAGGACGGCAAGAGAAATGAAAAACTGTTTTTT. Translation gives CASSEDGKRNEKLFF.

For this clone: A junction boundary mismatches the germline segment, possibly from a read error. The rearrangement uses TRBV6-5 and TRBJ1-2, with TRBD1 as a possible D gene (6 bases). Germline CDR1 is MNHEY and CDR2 is SVGAGI. The length of the CDR3 is 14 residues. This CDR3 is CASIYGGTPYGYTF. CDR3 nucleotide sequence: TGTGCCAGCATTTACGGGGGGACACCGTATGGCTACACCTTC.

This clone has only a few counts. The genes are TRBV27 and TRBJ2-5; a weak D match, TRBD1 (5 bases). The V gene's germline CDR1 is MNHEY and CDR2 SMNVEV (reference sequence). V dropped 5 bases and J dropped 5 bases, with 12 bases sitting between them. CDR3 length: 13 amino acids. This CDR3 reads CASSPRVSETQYF. As DNA, the CDR3 is TGTGCCAGCAGTCCCAGGGTTTCGGAGACCCAGTACTTC.

V and J are TRBV4-2 and TRBJ2-7; 10 bases match TRBD2. CDR3 length equals 16 residues. V was pared by 9 bases and J by 4 bases, with 15 bases of the junction left unmatched. Germline CDR1 and CDR2: LGHNA and YNFKEQ. CDR3 bases: TGTGCCAGGCCTCTAGCGGGAGCTAGTATTTGGTACGAGCAGTACTTC. This codes for CARPLAGASIWYEQYF.

The chain recombines TRBV4-2 with TRBJ1-3, with a weak D call TRBD1 (5 bases). The CDR3 runs to 15 residues. Trimming took off 4 bases at V and 1 base at J, with 11 bases between the two ends. Germline CDR1 is LGHNA and CDR2 is YNFKEQ. CDR3 region: CASSLEGTSGNTIYF. The CDR3 DNA reads as TGTGCCAGCAGCCTCGAGGGGACTTCTGGAAACACCATATATTTT.

This sequence joins TRBV19 and TRBJ1-1, with D perhaps matching TRBD1 (5 bases). V lost 7 bases and J 1 base, leaving 13 bases between the germline ends. CDR1 LNHDA and CDR2 SQIVND come from the germline V gene (reference sequence). CDR3 length: 14 amino acids. The CDR3 here is CASKAWGQNTEAFF. The CDR3 coding sequence is TGTGCCAGTAAGGCCTGGGGCCAGAACACTGAAGCTTTCTTT. The entire variable domain, with the rest obtained from reference TRBV19 and TRBJ1-1, is as follows: DGGITQSPKYLFRKEGQNVTLSCEQNLNHDAMYWYRQDPGQGLRLIYYSQIVNDFQKGDIAEGYSVSREKKESFPLTVTSAQKNPTAFYLCASKAWGQNTEAFFGQGTRLTVV.

The rearrangement uses TRBV5-1 and TRBJ1-4; no definite D call. V was cut by 3 bases and J by 3 bases, with 12 bases left in between. Germline V gene sequence: CDR1 SGHRS, CDR2 YFSETQ. The CDR3 sequence is 15 residues long. The CDR3 region has the DNA TGCGCCAGCAGCTCAACGACGGACGCTAATGAAAAACTGTTTTTT. Protein: CASSSTTDANEKLFF.

The rearrangement links TRBV7-2 to TRBJ2-7; a possible D gene is TRBD2 (6 bases). V was clipped by 1 base and J by 4 bases, with 17 bases between them. Germline lookup yields CDR1 SGHTA and CDR2 FQGNSA. This CDR3 region has 16 residues. CDR3 amino acids: CASSLGSGVTPYEQYF. The CDR3 nucleotides are TGTGCCAGCAGCTTAGGTAGCGGAGTCACCCCTTACGAGCAGTACTTC.

This chain joins TRBV3-1 (or the pseudogene TRBV3-2) and TRBJ1-6; D is uncertain. Germline values: CDR1 LGHDT, CDR2 YNNKEL (reference sequence). The V end was cut by 6 bases, the J end by 6 bases, with 6 bases between. The CDR3 consists of 12 residues. CDR3 DNA sequence: TGTGCCAGCAGACAGACTAATTCACCCCTCCACTTT. This sequence encodes CASRQTNSPLHF.

With regard to this clone: This CDR3 is also generated by other DNA sequences in the sample. The chain joins TRBV12-3 or TRBV12-4 to TRBJ1-2; no clear D gene. V was shortened by 6 bases and J by 1 base, with 6 bases between the two germline ends. The CDR3 consists of 12 residues. The CDR3 nucleotides read TGTGCCAGCAGCCCCCGTAACTATGGCTACACCTTC. Translation: CASSPRNYGYTF.

This chain joins TRBV4-1 and TRBJ2-1; D is ambiguous. Per germline, CDR1 MGHRA and CDR2 YSYEKL. This CDR3 is built from 13 residues. The V end was cut by 0 bases, the J end by 10 bases, with 10 bases between. CDR3 sequence: CASSQDSVGEQFF. The CDR3, as DNA: TGCGCCAGCAGCCAAGATAGTGTCGGGGAGCAGTTCTTC.

This clone was detected only once. The chain recombines TRBV20-1 with TRBJ1-6; tentative D call: TRBD1 (6 bases). The CDR3 contains 13 residues. V lost 3 bases to trimming and J lost 8 bases, with 11 bases between them. The germline V gene has CDR1 DFQATT and CDR2 SNEGSKA (reference sequence). CDR3 sequence (DNA): TGCAGTGCTAGTATGGCAGGGGATTCACCCCTCCACTTT. It specifies CSASMAGDSPLHF.

The rearrangement uses TRBV27 and TRBJ1-4; D may be TRBD1 (5 bases). The V end was cut by 2 bases, the J end by 8 bases, with 12 bases between. Germline CDR1 reads MNHEY; CDR2 reads SMNVEV (reference sequence). This CDR3 spans 14 amino acids. CDR3 bases: TGTGCCAGCAGTTTAGGGGGAAGGCGGGAAAAACTGTTTTTT. The encoded protein is CASSLGGRREKLFF.

This clone has more than one count but fewer than ten. This chain uses TRBV2 with TRBJ2-7, with D unclear. V lost 1 base, J lost 2 bases, and 12 bases lay in between. CDR1 is SNHLY, CDR2 FYNNEI, per germline. CDR3 size: 15 residues. This CDR3 reads CASSEGWVPAYEQYF. The DNA of the CDR3 is TGTGCCAGCAGTGAAGGGTGGGTTCCCGCCTACGAGCAGTACTTC.

The CDR3 nucleotides read TGTGCCAGCAGTTACGAGGGCGGCCCCGGGGTTTGGGAGCAGTACTTC. Its translation is CASSYEGGPGVWEQYF. The rearrangement uses TRBV6-2 or TRBV6-3 and TRBJ2-7, with D perhaps TRBD2 (5 bases). The length of the CDR3 is 16 residues. Between the trimmed V and J ends, which lost 2 bases and 7 bases, there was a span of 21 bases. From germline, CDR1 is MNHEY and CDR2 SVGEGT.

This clone has more than one count but fewer than ten. This chain links TRBV2 with TRBJ1-5; D gene ambiguous. This CDR3 has 12 residues. The V gene's germline CDR1 is SNHLY and CDR2 FYNNEI. V was pared by 4 bases and J by 6 bases, with 7 bases between. CDR3 nucleotides: TGTGCCAGCAGTGTTGAGGCTCAGCCCCAGCATTTT. As protein: CASSVEAQPQHF.

The chain links TRBV5-4 to TRBJ1-3; no clear D. Germline CDR1 and CDR2: SGHNT and YYREEE (reference sequence). The V end was cut by 4 bases, the J end by 4 bases, with 6 bases between. The CDR3 extends over 12 amino acids. CDR3 DNA: TGTGCCAGCAGCCTGGAAGGAAACACCATATATTTT. This translates into CASSLEGNTIYF.